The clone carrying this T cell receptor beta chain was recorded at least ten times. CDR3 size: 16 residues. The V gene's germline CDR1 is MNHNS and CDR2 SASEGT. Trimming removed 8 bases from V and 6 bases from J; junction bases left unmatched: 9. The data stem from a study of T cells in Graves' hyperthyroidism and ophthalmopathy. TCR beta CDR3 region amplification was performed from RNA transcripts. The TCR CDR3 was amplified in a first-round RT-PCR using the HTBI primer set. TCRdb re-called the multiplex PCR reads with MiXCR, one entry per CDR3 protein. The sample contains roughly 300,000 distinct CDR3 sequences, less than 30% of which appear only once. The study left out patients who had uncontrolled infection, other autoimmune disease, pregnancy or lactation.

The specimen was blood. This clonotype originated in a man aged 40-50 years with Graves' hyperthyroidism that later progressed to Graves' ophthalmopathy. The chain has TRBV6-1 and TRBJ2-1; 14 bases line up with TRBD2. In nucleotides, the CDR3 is TGTGCCAGCCGGACTAGCGGGAGGTCCGTCCCCAATGAGCAGTTCTTC. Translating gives CASRTSGRSVPNEQFF.